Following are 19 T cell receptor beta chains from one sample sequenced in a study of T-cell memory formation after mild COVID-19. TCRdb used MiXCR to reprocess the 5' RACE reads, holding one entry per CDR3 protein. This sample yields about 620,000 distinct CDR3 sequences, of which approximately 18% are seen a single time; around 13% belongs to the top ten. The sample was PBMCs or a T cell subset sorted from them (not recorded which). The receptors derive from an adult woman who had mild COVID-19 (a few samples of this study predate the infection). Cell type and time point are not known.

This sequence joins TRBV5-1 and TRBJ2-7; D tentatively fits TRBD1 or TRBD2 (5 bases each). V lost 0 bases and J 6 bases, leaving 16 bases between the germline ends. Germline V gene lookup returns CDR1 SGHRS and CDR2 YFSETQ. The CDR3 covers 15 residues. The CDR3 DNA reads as TGCGCCAGCAGCTTGGGAGGGGCAGGGCAGGGCGAGCAGTACTTC. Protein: CASSLGGAGQGEQYF.

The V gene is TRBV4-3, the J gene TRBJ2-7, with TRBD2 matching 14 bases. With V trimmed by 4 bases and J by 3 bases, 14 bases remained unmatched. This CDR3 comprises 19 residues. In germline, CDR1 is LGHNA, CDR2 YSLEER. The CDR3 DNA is TGCGCCAGCAGCCGGGCCTTGACTAGCGGGGGGGAAGGGATCTACGAGCAGTACTTC. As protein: CASSRALTSGGEGIYEQYF.

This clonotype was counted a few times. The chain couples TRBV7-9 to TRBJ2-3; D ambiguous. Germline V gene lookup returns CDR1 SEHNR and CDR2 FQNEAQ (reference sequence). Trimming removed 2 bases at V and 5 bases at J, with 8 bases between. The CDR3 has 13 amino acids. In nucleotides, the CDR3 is TGTGCCAGCAGCTTAAAGGGTAGAGATACGCAGTATTTT. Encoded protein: CASSLKGRDTQYF.

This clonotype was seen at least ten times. Here the CDR3 DNA reads TGTGCCAGCAGCTTCTTGGGGACCACAGATACGCAGTATTTT. As protein: CASSFLGTTDTQYF. This rearrangement joins TRBV5-5 to TRBJ2-3; D could derive from TRBD1 or TRBD2 (5 bases each). V was trimmed by 2 bases and J by 2 bases, leaving 9 bases between them. Per the germline V gene, CDR1 is SGHKS and CDR2 is YYEKEE (reference sequence). The CDR3 extends over 14 amino acids.

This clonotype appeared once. CDR3 nucleotide sequence: TGCGCCAGCAGCCAAATCATGGATCAGCCCCAGCATTTT. It yields the protein CASSQIMDQPQHF. The chain recombines TRBV4-1 with TRBJ1-5; D gene unclear. Germline V CDR1 and CDR2: MGHRA, YSYEKL. The V end was cut by 2 bases, the J end by 5 bases, with 7 bases between. This CDR3 contains 13 residues.

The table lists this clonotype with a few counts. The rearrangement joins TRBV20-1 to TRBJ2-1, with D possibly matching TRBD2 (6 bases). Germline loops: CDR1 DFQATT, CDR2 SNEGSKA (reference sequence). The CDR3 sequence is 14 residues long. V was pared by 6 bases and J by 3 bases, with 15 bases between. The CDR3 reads CSAVTRLVYNEQFF. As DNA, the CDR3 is TGCAGTGCCGTGACTAGGCTGGTCTACAATGAGCAGTTCTTC.

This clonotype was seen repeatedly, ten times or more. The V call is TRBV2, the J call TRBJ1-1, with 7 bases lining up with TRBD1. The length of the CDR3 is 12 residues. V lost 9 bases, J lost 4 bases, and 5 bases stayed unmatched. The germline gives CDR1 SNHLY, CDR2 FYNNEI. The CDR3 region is CASDRDSTEAFF. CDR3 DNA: TGTGCCAGTGACCGGGACAGCACTGAAGCTTTCTTT.

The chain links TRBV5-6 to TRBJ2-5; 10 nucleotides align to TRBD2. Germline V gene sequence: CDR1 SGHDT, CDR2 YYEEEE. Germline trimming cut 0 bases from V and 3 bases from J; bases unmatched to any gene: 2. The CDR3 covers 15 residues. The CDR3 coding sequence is TGTGCCAGCAGCTTGGCTAGCGGGAGTGAAGAGACCCAGTACTTC. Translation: CASSLASGSEETQYF.

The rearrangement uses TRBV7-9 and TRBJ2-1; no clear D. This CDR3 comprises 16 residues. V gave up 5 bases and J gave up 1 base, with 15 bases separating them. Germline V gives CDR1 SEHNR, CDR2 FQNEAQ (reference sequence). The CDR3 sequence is CASSPAPRSSYNEQFF. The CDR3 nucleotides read TGTGCCAGCAGCCCTGCCCCTCGGAGTTCCTACAATGAGCAGTTCTTC.

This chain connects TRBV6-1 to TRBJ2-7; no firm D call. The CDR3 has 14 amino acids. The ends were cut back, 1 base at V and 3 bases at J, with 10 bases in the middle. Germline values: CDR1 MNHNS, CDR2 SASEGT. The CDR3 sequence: CASSEVGSFYEQYF. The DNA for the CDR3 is TGTGCCAGCAGTGAAGTAGGCAGTTTCTACGAGCAGTACTTC.

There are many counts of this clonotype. The DNA of the CDR3 is TGTGCCAGCAGCTCCGACAGGGTCCTTGAGCAGTTCTTC. The encoded protein is CASSSDRVLEQFF. The chain is built from TRBV5-4 and TRBJ2-1; the match to TRBD1 covers 7 bases. Germline values: CDR1 SGHNT, CDR2 YYREEE (reference sequence). The V and J ends lost 3 bases and 9 bases, in that order; junction bases with no gene match: 6. The CDR3 runs 13 residues. Based on the CDR3 plus reference TRBV5-4 and TRBJ2-1, the full variable domain is ETGVTQSPTHLIKTRGQQVTLRCSSQSGHNTVSWYQQALGQGPQFIFQYYREEENGRGNFPPRFSGLQFPNYSSELNVNALELDDSALYLCASSSDRVLEQFFGPGTRLTVL.

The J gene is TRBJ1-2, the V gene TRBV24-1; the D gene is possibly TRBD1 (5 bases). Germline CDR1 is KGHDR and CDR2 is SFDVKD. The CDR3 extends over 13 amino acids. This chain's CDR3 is CGFGQGLIGGYTF. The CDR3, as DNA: TGTGGCTTTGGCCAGGGCCTGATCGGTGGCTACACCTTC.

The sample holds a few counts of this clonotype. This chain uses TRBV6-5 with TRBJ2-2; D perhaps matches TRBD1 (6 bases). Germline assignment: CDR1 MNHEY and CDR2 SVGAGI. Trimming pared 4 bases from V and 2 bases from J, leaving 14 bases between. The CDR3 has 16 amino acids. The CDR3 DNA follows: TGTGCCAGCAGTTGGCTCGGACAGTTCAACACCGGGGAGCTGTTTTTT. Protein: CASSWLGQFNTGELFF.

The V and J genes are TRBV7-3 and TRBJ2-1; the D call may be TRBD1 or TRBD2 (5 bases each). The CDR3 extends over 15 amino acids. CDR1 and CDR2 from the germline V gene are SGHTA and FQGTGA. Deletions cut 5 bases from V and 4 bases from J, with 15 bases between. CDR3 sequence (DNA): TGTGCCAGCAGCAACCCGGGGCCTATGTACAATGAGCAGTTCTTC. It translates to CASSNPGPMYNEQFF.

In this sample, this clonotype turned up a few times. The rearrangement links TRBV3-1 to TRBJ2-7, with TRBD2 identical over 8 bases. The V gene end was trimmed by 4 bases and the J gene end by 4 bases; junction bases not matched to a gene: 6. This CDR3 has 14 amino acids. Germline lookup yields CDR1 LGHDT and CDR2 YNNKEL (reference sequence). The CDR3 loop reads CASSLERETYEQYF. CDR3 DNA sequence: TGTGCCAGCAGCCTAGAGCGGGAGACTTACGAGCAGTACTTC.

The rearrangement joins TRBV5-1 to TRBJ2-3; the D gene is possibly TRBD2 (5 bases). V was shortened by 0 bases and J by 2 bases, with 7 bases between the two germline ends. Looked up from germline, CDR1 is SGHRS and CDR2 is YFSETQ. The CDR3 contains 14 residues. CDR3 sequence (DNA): TGCGCCAGCAGCTTGGTCCTAGCCACAGATACGCAGTATTTT. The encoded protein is CASSLVLATDTQYF.

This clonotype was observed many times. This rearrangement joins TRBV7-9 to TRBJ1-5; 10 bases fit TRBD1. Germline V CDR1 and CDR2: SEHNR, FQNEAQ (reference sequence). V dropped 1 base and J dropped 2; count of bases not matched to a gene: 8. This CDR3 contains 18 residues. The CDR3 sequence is CASSLGQGAARGNQPQHF. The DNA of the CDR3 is TGTGCCAGCAGCTTAGGACAGGGGGCGGCGAGGGGCAATCAGCCCCAGCATTTT.

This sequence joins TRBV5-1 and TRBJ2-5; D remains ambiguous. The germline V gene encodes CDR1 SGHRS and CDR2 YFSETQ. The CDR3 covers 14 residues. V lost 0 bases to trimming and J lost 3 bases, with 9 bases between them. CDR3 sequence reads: CASSLDGEKETQYF. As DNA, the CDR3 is TGCGCCAGCAGCTTGGATGGGGAAAAAGAGACCCAGTACTTC. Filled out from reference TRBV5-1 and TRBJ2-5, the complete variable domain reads KAGVTQTPRYLIKTRGQQVTLSCSPISGHRSVSWYQQTPGQGLQFLFEYFSETQRNKGNFPGRFSGRQFSNSRSEMNVSTLELGDSALYLCASSLDGEKETQYFGPGTRLLVL.

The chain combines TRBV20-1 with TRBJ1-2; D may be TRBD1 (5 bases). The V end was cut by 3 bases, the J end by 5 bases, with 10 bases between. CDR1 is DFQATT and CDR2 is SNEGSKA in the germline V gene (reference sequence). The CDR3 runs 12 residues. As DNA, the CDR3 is TGCAGTGCTAGCGGGGGAAAGTATGGCTACACCTTC. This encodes CSASGGKYGYTF.